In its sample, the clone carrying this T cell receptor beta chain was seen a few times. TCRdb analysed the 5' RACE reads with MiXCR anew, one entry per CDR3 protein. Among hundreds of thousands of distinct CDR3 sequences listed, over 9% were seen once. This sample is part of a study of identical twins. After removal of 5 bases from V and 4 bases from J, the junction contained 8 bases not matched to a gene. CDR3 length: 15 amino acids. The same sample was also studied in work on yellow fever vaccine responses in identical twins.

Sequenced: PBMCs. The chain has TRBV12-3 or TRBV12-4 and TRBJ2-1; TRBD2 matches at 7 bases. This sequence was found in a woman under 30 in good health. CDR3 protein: CASSVPGGSYNEQFF. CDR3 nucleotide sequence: TGTGCCAGCAGTGTCCCGGGAGGATCGTACAATGAGCAGTTCTTC.